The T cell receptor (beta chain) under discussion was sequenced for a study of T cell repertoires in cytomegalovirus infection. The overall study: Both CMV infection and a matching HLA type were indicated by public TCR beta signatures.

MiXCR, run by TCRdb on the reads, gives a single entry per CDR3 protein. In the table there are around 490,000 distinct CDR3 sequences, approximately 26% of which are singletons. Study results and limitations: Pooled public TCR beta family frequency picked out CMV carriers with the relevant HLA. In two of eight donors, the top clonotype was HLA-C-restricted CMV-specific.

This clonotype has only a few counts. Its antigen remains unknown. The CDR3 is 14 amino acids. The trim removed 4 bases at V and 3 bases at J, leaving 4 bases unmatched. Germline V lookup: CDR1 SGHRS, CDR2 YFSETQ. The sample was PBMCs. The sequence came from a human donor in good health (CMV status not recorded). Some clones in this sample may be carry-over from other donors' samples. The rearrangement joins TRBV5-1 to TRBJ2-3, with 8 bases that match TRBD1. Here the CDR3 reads CASSHGQGTDTQYF. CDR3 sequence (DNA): TGCGCCAGCAGCCACGGACAGGGAACAGATACGCAGTATTTT.